This record covers a single TCR beta chain. One end of the junction is discordant with germline, which a read error may explain. This entry belongs to a study of patients and donors after allogeneic stem cell transplantation. The germline CDR1 and CDR2 sequences are MNHEY and SMNVEV (reference sequence). The CDR3 runs 15 residues. TCRdb called the RT-PCR reads again in MiXCR, with one record for every CDR3 protein. The data hold more than 850,000 distinct CDR3 sequences, with about a sixth observed a single time. The sequenced sample was blood, either unsorted or a sorted T cell fraction (not recorded which). This clonotype was sampled from a human donor who was either an allogeneic HSCT recipient or a stem cell or donor lymphocyte infusion donor (not recorded which). It is not recorded whose cells these are; they may come from a transplant donor. The rearrangement uses TRBV27 and TRBJ2-7; D is perhaps TRBD1 or TRBD2 (5 bases each). The CDR3 loop is CASSLSGPPVTEQYF. For the CDR3, the DNA is TGTGCCAGCAGTCTATCGGGACCCCCGGTCACTGAGCAGTACTTC.